The rows below give T cell receptor beta chains drawn from one sample of a study of cytomegalovirus exposure and HLA in healthy donors. Assay used: immunoSEQ multiplex PCR; TCRdb lists only in-frame clones, some missing. The repertoire holds fewer than 150,000 clones, with around 77% as singletons. What was sequenced was PBMCs. The receptor source for this set is a human donor in good health. Each CDR3 is given with its conserved first and last residue. Each record gives: V gene, CDR3 length, J gene, clone size, D gene, CDR3 DNA, CDR3 protein. The D gene is left open where the match is weak. The listing skips clone size in some rows; elsewhere it reads once, few, many or a size class.

>TRBV21-1|8|TRBJ2-7|.|.
TGTGCCAGCAGTAACAAGTACTTC
CASSNKYF
>TRBV27|15|TRBJ1-6|.|.
TGTGCCAGCAGTTTATCACCAGGGGTAAATTCACCCCTCCACTTT
CASSLSPGVNSPLHF
>TRBV19|16|TRBJ2-2|.|.
TGTGCCAGTAAGGAGGAGTACCTCTTCCGTGCCGGGGAGCTGTTTTTT
CASKEEYLFRAGELFF
>TRBV7-9|17|TRBJ2-2|.|TRBD2
TGTGCCAGCAGCTTAGCGGGGCTAGCGGTTTACACCGGGGAGCTGTTTTTT
CASSLAGLAVYTGELFF
>TRBV28|15|TRBJ2-7|.|.
TGTGCCAGCAGTTTAGGGGGGGCCGAAACCTACGAGCAGTACTTC
CASSLGGAETYEQYF
>TRBV27|14|TRBJ2-3|few|.
TGTGCCAGCAGTAAACGGAGAAGCACAGATACGCAGTATTTT
CASSKRRSTDTQYF
>TRBV6-5|14|TRBJ1-2|.|.
TGTGCCAGCAGCCACCGAGAGGGGGTAAAGGGCTACACCTTC
CASSHREGVKGYTF
>TRBV5-1|14|TRBJ2-4|few|.
TGCGCCAGCAGCTTGGGAGGTTCGGGGGACATTCAGTACTTC
CASSLGGSGDIQYF
>TRBV6-1|15|TRBJ2-3|.|TRBD2
TGTGCCAGCAGACCCGGGACTACCAGCACAGATACGCAGTATTTT
CASRPGTTSTDTQYF
>TRBV6-1|14|TRBJ2-1|.|TRBD1
TGTGCCAGCAGCGGGACAGGGGGTTACAATGAGCAGTTCTTC
CASSGTGGYNEQFF
>TRBV27|13|TRBJ2-1|.|TRBD1
TGTGCCGCGGGGGACAGGGTATTCAATGAGCAGTTCTTC
CAAGDRVFNEQFF
>TRBV10-1|15|TRBJ2-2|.|TRBD2
TGCGCCAGCAGTGAGGGCGGGAGGGCCTCCGGGGAGCTGTTTTTT
CASSEGGRASGELFF
>TRBV7-6|15|TRBJ1-2|.|.
TGTGCCAGCAGCTTGAGGGGGGGCAGCAACTATGGCTACACCTTC
CASSLRGGSNYGYTF
>TRBV30|15|TRBJ2-6|.|TRBD1
TGTGCCTTAGGACAGGATCCCTCTGGGGCCAACGTCCTGACTTTC
CALGQDPSGANVLTF
>TRBV18|15|TRBJ2-7|once|TRBD1
TGTGCCAGCTCACCAGGGGGACAGGGGGCTTACGAGCAGTACTTC
CASSPGGQGAYEQYF
>TRBV2|13|TRBJ2-7|medium-sized|.
TGTGCCAGCAGTGCGACAGACCCCCACGAGCAGTACTTC
CASSATDPHEQYF
>TRBV2|15|TRBJ2-2|.|.
TGTGCCAGCAGTGATGTTTACAGAAACACCGGGGAGCTGTTTTTT
CASSDVYRNTGELFF
>TRBV5-8|14|TRBJ1-4|.|.
TGTGCCAGCAGCGTGCCCGCCCGAGGTGAAAAACTGTTTTTT
CASSVPARGEKLFF
>TRBV9|14|TRBJ2-5|few|.
TGTGCCAGCAGCGTAGGGGGCGTTCAAGAGACCCAGTACTTC
CASSVGGVQETQYF
>TRBV11-3|15|TRBJ2-3|.|TRBD1
TGTGCCAGCAGCTTAGAAGGGACAGACACAGATACGCAGTATTTT
CASSLEGTDTDTQYF
>TRBV19|14|TRBJ1-1|.|TRBD1
TGTGCCAGTAGGGAAACAGGGGCCAACACTGAAGCTTTCTTT
CASRETGANTEAFF
>TRBV11-2|14|TRBJ1-5|.|TRBD1
TGTGCCAGCAGCTTGTCCAGGGGGAATCAGCCCCAGCATTTT
CASSLSRGNQPQHF
>TRBV28|16|TRBJ2-2|.|TRBD1
TGTGCCAGCAGCCTATACAGGGGCGGGAACACCGGGGAGCTGTTTTTT
CASSLYRGGNTGELFF
>TRBV6-1|15|TRBJ2-4|.|.
TGTGCCAGTGAGACTATTGGGTTAGCCAAAAACAGTCAGTACTTC
CASETIGLAKNSQYF
>TRBV5-1|16|TRBJ1-3|.|TRBD1
TGCGCCAGCAGCTTGGGGGGACAGGTGGCTGGAAACACCATATATTTT
CASSLGGQVAGNTIYF
>TRBV7-3|12|TRBJ2-3|.|TRBD1
TGTGCCACCCAGGGGGCACGAGGTACGCAGTATTTT
CATQGARGTQYF
>TRBV9|14|TRBJ2-7|.|TRBD1
TGTGCCAGCAGCGGGACAGGGGGCGCGGACGAGCAGTACTTC
CASSGTGGADEQYF
>TRBV28|13|TRBJ2-7|.|.
TGTGCCAGCAACGGACGGGGTAGGGAGGAGCAGTACTTC
CASNGRGREEQYF